One sample yielded the 15 T cell receptor beta chains listed below, sequenced in a study of identifying expanded T cells in peripheral blood. Produced via immunoSEQ multiplex PCR; TCRdb's table is partial and in-frame only. Of under 130,000 clones detected, 75% to 90% appear once; the ten largest clones hold roughly 15%. The sequenced material came from blood. Receptors were obtained from a person aged 18 to 75 in good health.

The V call is TRBV29-1, the J call TRBJ1-2; 9 bases agree with TRBD1. J lost 7 bases, V lost 7 bases, and 10 bases had no gene match. Germline-derived CDR1 and CDR2 are SQVTM and ANQGSEA. The CDR3 contains 13 residues. CDR3 coding DNA: TGCAGCGCCAGGGGACAGGGATGGGGTGGCTACACCTTC. Its protein is CSARGQGWGGYTF.

V is TRBV4-3 and J is TRBJ1-2, with no clear D. The length of the CDR3 is 14 residues. Looked up from germline, CDR1 is LGHNA and CDR2 is YSLEER. V dropped 1 base and J dropped 4 bases, with 10 bases sitting between them. As DNA, the CDR3 is TGCGCCAGCAGCCAAGGAGTAGGCCCCTATGGCTACACCTTC. Translating gives CASSQGVGPYGYTF.

V is TRBV7-6 and J is TRBJ2-6; 7 bases match TRBD2. V was pared by 5 bases and J by 13 bases, with 5 bases of the junction left unmatched. Per the germline V gene, CDR1 is SGHVS and CDR2 is FNYEAQ. This CDR3 region has 12 residues. The CDR3 nucleotides read TGTGCCAGCAGCGGGGGAGGGGCAGTCCTGACTTTC. Its translation is CASSGGGAVLTF.

This CDR3 reads CASSPSQGGLNTEAFF. CDR3 DNA: TGCGCCAGCAGCCCCTCTCAGGGGGGTTTGAACACTGAAGCTTTCTTT. The chain is built from TRBV4-1 and TRBJ1-1; 7 bases are shared with TRBD1. The CDR3 contains 16 residues. J gave up 0 bases and V 4 bases, and 8 bases lay outside the gene matches. Germline values: CDR1 MGHRA, CDR2 YSYEKL.

For the CDR3, the DNA is TGTGCCAGCAGTGAAAGTCTCCGGGGCTTCGGGGAGCTGTTTTTT. Protein sequence: CASSESLRGFGELFF. The rearrangement links TRBV2 to TRBJ2-2; the D gene could be TRBD1 or TRBD2 (5 bases each). The CDR3 contains 15 residues. V was pared by 2 bases and J by 7 bases, with 14 bases between. Per the germline V gene, CDR1 is SNHLY and CDR2 is FYNNEI. The full variable domain, in which reference TRBV2 and TRBJ2-2 provide the parts outside the CDR3, is EPEVTQTPSHQVTQMGQEVILRCVPISNHLYFYWYRQILGQKVEFLVSFYNNEISEKSEIFDDQFSVERPDGSNFTLKIRSTKLEDSAMYFCASSESLRGFGELFFGEGSRLTVL.

V usage is TRBV21-1 and J usage is TRBJ1-4; TRBD1 was called by the table and not checked on the DNA. TRBV21-1 counts as a pseudogene. The CDR3 covers 16 residues. Here the CDR3 reads CASSTHQDRESEKLFF. In DNA, the CDR3 is TGTGCCAGCAGCACACATCAGGACAGGGAAAGTGAAAAACTGTTTTTT.

This chain uses TRBV9 with TRBJ2-2; D unclear. CDR1 and CDR2 (germline): SGDLS, YYNGEE. The CDR3 runs 14 residues. V lost 5 bases to trimming and J lost 0 bases, with 8 bases between them. CDR3 amino acids: CASRADANTGELFF. CDR3 coding DNA: TGTGCCAGCAGGGCGGACGCGAACACCGGGGAGCTGTTTTTT.

This rearrangement joins TRBV28 to TRBJ2-1; 8 nucleotides line up with TRBD1. CDR1 and CDR2 (germline): MDHEN, SYDVKM. The ends lost 1 base at V and 7 bases at J; junction bases unmatched: 9. This CDR3 contains 16 residues. The CDR3 loop is CASSLYPTGAFNEQFF. CDR3 nucleotide sequence: TGTGCCAGCAGTTTATACCCGACAGGGGCTTTTAATGAGCAGTTCTTC.

Only a few counts were recorded for this clone. V usage is TRBV28 and J usage is TRBJ1-6; D is unresolved. This CDR3 contains 13 residues. CDR1 MDHEN and CDR2 SYDVKM come from the germline V gene. V lost 1 base to trimming and J lost 12 bases, with 10 bases between them. CDR3 coding DNA: TGTGCCAGCAGTTTATTCAGGCCAGGACCCCTCCACTTT. It codes for CASSLFRPGPLHF.

Turning to this clone: At one end, the junction sequence differs from germline, possibly due to a read error. The chain joins TRBV18 to TRBJ1-2, with D tentatively TRBD1 (5 bases). The CDR3 runs to 14 residues. Germline-derived CDR1 and CDR2 are KGHSH and LQKENI. In DNA, the CDR3 is TGTGCCAGCTCAACACCGGGACGGAATTATGGCTACACCTTC. Its translation: CASSTPGRNYGYTF.

The chain has TRBV10-3 and TRBJ2-3; D is undetermined. CDR1 ENHRY and CDR2 SYGVKD come from the germline V gene. Trimming shortened V by 2 bases and J by 1 base, and 10 bases separated the two germline ends. The CDR3 consists of 15 residues. The CDR3, as DNA: TGTGCCATCAGTGAGGGGTGGGAAGGCACAGATACGCAGTATTTT. The encoded protein is CAISEGWEGTDTQYF.

The gene calls are TRBV2 and TRBJ2-3; D ambiguous. The CDR3 spans 11 residues. Germline CDR1 SNHLY, CDR2 FYNNEI. V lost 10 bases and J lost 2, with 7 bases in between. The CDR3 loop reads CATLSTDTQYF. The CDR3 bases are TGTGCCACCCTTTCCACAGATACGCAGTATTTT.

This clone occurred a few times. The chain carries TRBV25-1 and TRBJ2-7; 10 bases line up with TRBD1. The CDR3 sequence is 16 residues long. The germline V gene has CDR1 MGHDK and CDR2 SYGVNS. The V segment lost 6 bases and the J segment 4 bases; nucleotides outside the gene matches: 12. CDR3 residues: CASRQNAGTGAYEQYF. The CDR3 DNA reads TGTGCCAGCAGACAGAACGCCGGGACAGGGGCATACGAGCAGTACTTC.

This clone has a single count. The CDR3 sequence: CASSLRLGGHGYTF. The CDR3 DNA reads TGCGCCAGCAGCTTGAGGCTGGGAGGTCATGGCTACACCTTC. The rearrangement links TRBV5-1 to TRBJ1-2; D is unclear. The V and J ends lost 1 base and 6 bases respectively, with 13 bases between them. Germline V gene lookup returns CDR1 SGHRS and CDR2 YFSETQ. The CDR3 is 14 residues long. The complete variable domain, with remaining parts taken from reference TRBV5-1 and TRBJ1-2, reads KAGVTQTPRYLIKTRGQQVTLSCSPISGHRSVSWYQQTPGQGLQFLFEYFSETQRNKGNFPGRFSGRQFSNSRSEMNVSTLELGDSALYLCASSLRLGGHGYTFGSGTRLTVV.

This chain joins TRBV9 and TRBJ2-3, with D perhaps TRBD1 (6 bases). The germline V gene has CDR1 SGDLS and CDR2 YYNGEE. This CDR3 has 15 amino acids. V was cut by 0 bases and J by 0 bases, with 8 bases left in between. CDR3: CASSVVGTSTDTQYF. CDR3 sequence (DNA): TGTGCCAGCAGCGTAGTTGGGACAAGCACAGATACGCAGTATTTT.